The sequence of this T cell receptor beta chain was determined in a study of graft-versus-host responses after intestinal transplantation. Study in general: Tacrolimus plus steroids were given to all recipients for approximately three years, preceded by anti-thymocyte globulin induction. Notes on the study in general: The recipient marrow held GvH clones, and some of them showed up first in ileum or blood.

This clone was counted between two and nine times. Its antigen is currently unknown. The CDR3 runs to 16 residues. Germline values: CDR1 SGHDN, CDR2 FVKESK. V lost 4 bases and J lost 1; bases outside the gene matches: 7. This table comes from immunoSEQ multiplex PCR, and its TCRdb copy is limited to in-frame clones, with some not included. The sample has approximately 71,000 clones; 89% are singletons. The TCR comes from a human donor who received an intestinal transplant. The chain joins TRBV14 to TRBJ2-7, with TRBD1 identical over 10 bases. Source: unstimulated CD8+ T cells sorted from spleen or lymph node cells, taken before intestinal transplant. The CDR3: CASSPRGDRGSYEQYF. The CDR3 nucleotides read TGTGCCAGCAGCCCGAGGGGGGACAGGGGTTCCTACGAGCAGTACTTC. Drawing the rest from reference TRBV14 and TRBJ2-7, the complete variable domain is EAGVTQFPSHSVIEKGQTVTLRCDPISGHDNLYWYRRVMGKEIKFLLHFVKESKQDESGMPNNRFLAERTGGTYSTLKVQPAELEDSGVYFCASSPRGDRGSYEQYFGPGTRLTVT.